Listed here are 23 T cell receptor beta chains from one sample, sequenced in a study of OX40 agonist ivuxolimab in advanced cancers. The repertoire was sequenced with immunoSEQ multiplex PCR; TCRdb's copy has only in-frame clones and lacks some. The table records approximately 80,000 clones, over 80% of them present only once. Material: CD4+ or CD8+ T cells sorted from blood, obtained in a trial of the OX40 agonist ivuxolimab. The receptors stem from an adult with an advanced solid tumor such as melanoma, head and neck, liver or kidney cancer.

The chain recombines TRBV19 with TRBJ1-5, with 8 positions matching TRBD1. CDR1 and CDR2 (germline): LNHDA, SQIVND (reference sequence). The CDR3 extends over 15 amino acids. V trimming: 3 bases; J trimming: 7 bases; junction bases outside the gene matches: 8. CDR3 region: CASSISGGSSQPQHF. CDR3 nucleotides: TGTGCCAGTAGTATCTCAGGGGGCTCTTCACAGCCCCAGCATTTT. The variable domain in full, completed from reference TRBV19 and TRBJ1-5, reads DGGITQSPKYLFRKEGQNVTLSCEQNLNHDAMYWYRQDPGQGLRLIYYSQIVNDFQKGDIAEGYSVSREKKESFPLTVTSAQKNPTAFYLCASSISGGSSQPQHFGDGTRLSIL.

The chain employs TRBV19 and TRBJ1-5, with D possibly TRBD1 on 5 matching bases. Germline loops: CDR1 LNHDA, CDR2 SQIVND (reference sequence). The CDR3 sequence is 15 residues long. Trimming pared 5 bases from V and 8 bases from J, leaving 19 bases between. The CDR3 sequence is CASSVGTGWGEPQHF. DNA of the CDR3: TGTGCCAGTAGTGTCGGGACCGGCTGGGGGGAGCCCCAGCATTTT. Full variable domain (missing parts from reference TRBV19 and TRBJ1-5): DGGITQSPKYLFRKEGQNVTLSCEQNLNHDAMYWYRQDPGQGLRLIYYSQIVNDFQKGDIAEGYSVSREKKESFPLTVTSAQKNPTAFYLCASSVGTGWGEPQHFGDGTRLSIL.

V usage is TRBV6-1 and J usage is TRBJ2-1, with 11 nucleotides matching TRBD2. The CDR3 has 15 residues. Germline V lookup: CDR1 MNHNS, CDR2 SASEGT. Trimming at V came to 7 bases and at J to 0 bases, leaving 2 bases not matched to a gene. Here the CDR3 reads CASTGTSGSYNEQFF. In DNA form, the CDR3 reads TGTGCCAGCACCGGGACTAGCGGCTCCTACAATGAGCAGTTCTTC.

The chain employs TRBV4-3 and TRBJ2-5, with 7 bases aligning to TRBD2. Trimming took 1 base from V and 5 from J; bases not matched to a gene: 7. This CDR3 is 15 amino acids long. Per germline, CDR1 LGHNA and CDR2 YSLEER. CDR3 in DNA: TGCGCCAGCAGCCAAGCTTGGGCCGGGGGGGAGACCCAGTACTTC. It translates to CASSQAWAGGETQYF.

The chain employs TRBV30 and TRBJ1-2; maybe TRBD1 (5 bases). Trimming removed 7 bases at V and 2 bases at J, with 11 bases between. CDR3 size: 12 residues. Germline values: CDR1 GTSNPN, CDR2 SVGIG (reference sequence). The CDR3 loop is CAFREGNYGYTF. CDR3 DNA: TGTGCCTTCAGGGAAGGCAACTATGGCTACACCTTC.

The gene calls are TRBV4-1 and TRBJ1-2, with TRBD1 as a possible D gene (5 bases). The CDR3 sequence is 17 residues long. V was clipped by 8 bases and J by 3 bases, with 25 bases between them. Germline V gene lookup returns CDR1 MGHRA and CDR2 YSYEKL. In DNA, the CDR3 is TGCGCCAGCCGCCTTAGGGTGGGGGGAAGAAGCCACTATGGCTACACCTTC. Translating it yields CASRLRVGGRSHYGYTF.

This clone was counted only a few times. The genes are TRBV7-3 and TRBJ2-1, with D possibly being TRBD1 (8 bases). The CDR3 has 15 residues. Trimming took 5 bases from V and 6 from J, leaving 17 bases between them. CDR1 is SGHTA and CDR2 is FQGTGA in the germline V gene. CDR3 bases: TGTGCCAGCAGCCTCGGACAGGGAGGGCTCAATGAGCAGTTCTTC. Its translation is CASSLGQGGLNEQFF.

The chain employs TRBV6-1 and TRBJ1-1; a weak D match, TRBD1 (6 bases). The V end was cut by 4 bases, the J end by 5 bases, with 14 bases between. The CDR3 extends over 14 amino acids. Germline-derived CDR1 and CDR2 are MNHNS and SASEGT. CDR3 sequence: CASSGTDRTTEAFF. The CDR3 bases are TGTGCCAGCAGTGGGACGGACAGAACGACTGAAGCTTTCTTT.

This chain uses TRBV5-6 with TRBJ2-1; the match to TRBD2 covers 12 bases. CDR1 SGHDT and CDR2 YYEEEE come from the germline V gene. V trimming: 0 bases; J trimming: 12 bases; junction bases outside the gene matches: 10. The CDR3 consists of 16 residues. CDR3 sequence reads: CASSLGMRLAGELQFF. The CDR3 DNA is TGTGCCAGCAGCTTGGGGATGAGACTAGCGGGGGAGCTGCAGTTCTTC.

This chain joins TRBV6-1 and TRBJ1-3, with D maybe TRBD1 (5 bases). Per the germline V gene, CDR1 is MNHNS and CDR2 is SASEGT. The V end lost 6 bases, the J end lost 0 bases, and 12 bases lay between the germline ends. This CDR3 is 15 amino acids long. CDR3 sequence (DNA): TGTGCCAGCAGCATCGACAGCCTCTCTGGAAACACCATATATTTT. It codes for CASSIDSLSGNTIYF.

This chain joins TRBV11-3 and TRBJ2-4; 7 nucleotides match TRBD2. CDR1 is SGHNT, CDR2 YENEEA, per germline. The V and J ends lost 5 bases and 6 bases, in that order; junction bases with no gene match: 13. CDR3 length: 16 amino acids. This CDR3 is CASSPPGSGAGNIQYF. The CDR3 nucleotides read TGTGCCAGCAGCCCCCCGGGGAGCGGGGCGGGAAACATTCAGTACTTC.

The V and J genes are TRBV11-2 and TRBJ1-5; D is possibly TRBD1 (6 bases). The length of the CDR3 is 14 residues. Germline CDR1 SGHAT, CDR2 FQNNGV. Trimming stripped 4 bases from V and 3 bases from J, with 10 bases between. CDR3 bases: TGTGCCAGCAGCTACCAGGGACACAATCAGCCCCAGCATTTT. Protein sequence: CASSYQGHNQPQHF.

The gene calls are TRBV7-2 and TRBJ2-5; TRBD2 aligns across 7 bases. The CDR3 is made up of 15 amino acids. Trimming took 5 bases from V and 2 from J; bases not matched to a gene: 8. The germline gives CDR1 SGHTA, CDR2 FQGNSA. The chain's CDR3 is CASSQVGGIQETQYF. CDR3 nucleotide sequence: TGTGCCAGCAGCCAGGTCGGGGGGATACAAGAGACCCAGTACTTC. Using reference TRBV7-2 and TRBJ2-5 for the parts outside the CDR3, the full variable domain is GAGVSQSPSNKVTEKGKDVELRCDPISGHTALYWYRQSLGQGLEFLIYFQGNSAPDKSGLPSDRFSAERTGGSVSTLTIQRTQQEDSAVYLCASSQVGGIQETQYFGPGTRLLVL.

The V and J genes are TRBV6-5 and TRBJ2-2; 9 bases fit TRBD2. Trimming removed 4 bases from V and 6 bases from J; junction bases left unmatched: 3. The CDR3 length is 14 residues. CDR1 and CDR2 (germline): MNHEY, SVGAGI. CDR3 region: CASSSGTSPGELFF. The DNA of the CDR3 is TGTGCCAGCAGTTCCGGGACTAGCCCCGGGGAGCTGTTTTTT.

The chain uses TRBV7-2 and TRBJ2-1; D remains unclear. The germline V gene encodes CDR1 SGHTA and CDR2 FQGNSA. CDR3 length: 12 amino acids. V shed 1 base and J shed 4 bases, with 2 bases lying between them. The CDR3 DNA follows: TGTGCCAGCAGCTTAGGATACAATGAGCAGTTCTTC. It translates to CASSLGYNEQFF.

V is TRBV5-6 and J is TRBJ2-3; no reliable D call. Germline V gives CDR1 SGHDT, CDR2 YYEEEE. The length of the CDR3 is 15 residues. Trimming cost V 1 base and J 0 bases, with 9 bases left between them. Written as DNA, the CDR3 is TGTGCCAGCAGCTTGCGAGCCACTAGCACAGATACGCAGTATTTT. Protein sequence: CASSLRATSTDTQYF.

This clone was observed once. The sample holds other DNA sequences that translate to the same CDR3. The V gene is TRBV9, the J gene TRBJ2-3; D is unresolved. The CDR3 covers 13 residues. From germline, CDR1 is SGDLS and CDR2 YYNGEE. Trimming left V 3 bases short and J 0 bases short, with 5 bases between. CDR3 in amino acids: CASSAPSTDTQYF. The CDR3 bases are TGTGCCAGCAGCGCACCTAGCACAGATACGCAGTATTTT.

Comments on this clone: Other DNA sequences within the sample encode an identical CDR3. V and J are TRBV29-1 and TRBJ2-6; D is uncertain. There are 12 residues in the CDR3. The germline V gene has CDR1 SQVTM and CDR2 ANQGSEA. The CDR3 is CSVESGANVLTF. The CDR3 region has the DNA TGCAGTGTGGAATCTGGGGCCAACGTCCTGACTTTC.

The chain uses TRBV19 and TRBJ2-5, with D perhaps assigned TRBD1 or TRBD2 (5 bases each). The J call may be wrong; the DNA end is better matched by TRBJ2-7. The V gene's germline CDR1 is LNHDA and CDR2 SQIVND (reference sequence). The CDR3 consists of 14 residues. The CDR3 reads CASSVFHGGYEQYF. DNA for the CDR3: TGTGCCAGTTCCGTCTTCCATGGGGGCTACGAGCAGTACTTC.

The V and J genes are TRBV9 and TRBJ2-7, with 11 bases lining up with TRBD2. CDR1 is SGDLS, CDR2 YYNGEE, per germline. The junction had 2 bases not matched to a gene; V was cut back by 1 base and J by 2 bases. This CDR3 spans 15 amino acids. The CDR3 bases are TGTGCCAGCAGCGTAAAGACTAGCGGGACCTACGAGCAGTACTTC. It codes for CASSVKTSGTYEQYF.

CDR3 nucleotide sequence: TGTGCCAGCAGCTTGGGGGCTGAACAATTGAATGAGCAGTTCTTC. As protein: CASSLGAEQLNEQFF. The chain uses TRBV5-4 and TRBJ2-1; D is uncertain. V was pared by 0 bases and J by 7 bases, with 14 bases between. Germline V CDR1 and CDR2: SGHNT, YYREEE (reference sequence). The CDR3 length is 15 residues.

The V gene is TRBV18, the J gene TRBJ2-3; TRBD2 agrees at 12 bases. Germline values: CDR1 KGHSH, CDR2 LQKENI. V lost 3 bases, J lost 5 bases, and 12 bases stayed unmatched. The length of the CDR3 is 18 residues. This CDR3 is CASSPETSGGRGRDTQYF. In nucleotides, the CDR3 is TGTGCCAGCTCACCCGAGACTAGCGGGGGTCGTGGTAGAGATACGCAGTATTTT.

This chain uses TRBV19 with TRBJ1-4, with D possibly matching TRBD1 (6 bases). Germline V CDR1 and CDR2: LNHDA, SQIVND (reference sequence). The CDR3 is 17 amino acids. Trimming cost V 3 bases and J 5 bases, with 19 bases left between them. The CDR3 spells CASSIPRLTGPNEKLFF. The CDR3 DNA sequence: TGTGCCAGTAGTATTCCCCGATTGACAGGCCCGAATGAAAAACTGTTTTTT.